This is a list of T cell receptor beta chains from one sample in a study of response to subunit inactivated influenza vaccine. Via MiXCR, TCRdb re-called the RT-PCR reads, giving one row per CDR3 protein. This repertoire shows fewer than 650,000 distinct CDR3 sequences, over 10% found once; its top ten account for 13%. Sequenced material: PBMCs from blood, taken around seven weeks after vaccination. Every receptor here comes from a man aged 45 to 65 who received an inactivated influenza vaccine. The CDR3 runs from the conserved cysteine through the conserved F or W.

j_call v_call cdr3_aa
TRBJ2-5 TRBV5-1 CASSLNSGKETQYF
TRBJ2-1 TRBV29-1 CSAEPRQDRGVQGEQFF
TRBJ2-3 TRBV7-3 CASSLFGGQEAQYF
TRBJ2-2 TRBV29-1 CSVEQGVGNGELFF
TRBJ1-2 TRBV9 CASSPRDRVSLTNYGYTF
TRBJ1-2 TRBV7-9 CASSPRTFGYTF
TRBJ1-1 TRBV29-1 CSVRTGKNTEAFF
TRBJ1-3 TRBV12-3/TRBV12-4 CASSFKGATNSGNTIYF
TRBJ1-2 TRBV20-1 CSARDLANYGYTF
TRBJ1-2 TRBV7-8 CASSSADHNYGYTF
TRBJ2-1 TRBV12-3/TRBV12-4 CASNGPYNEQFF
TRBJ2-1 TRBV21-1 CAGPPGDQPSYNEQFF
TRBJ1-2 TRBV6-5 CASSYSSRVDGYTF
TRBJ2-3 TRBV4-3 CASSSDGTDTQYF